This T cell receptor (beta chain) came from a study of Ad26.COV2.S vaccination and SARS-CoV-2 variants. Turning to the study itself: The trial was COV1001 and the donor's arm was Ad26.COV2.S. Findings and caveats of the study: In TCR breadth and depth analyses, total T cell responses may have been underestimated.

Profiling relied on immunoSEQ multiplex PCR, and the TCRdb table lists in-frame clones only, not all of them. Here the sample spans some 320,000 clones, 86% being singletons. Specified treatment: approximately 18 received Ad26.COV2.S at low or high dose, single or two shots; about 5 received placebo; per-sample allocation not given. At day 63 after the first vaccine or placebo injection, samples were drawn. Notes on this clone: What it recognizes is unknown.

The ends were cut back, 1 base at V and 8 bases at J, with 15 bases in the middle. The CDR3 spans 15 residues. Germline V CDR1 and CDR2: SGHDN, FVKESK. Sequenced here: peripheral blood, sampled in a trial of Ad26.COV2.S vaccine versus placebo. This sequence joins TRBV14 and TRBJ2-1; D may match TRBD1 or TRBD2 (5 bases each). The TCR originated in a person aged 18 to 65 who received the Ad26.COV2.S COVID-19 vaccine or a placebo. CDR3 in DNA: TGTGCCAGCAGCCAAGGGACGTTACGGGGCGATGAGCAGTTCTTC. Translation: CASSQGTLRGDEQFF.